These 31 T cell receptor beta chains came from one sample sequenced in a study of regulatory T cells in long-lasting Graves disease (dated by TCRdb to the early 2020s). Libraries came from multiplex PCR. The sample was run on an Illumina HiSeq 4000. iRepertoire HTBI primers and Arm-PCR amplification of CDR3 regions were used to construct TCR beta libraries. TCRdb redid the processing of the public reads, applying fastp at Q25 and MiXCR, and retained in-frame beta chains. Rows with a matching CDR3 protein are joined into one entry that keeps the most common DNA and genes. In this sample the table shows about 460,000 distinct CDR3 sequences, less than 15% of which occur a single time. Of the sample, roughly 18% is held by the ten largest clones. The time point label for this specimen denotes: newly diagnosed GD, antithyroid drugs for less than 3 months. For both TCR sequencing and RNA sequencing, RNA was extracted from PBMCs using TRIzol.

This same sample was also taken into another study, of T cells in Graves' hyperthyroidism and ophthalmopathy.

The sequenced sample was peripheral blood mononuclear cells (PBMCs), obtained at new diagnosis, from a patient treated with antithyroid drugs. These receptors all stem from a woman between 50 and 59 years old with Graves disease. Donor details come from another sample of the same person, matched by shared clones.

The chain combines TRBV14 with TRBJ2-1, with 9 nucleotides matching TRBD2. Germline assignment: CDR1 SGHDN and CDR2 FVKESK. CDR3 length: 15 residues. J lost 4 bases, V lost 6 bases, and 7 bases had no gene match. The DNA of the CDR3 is TGTGCCAGCAGGGCGGGAGGGCCTTTATACAATGAGCAGTTCTTC. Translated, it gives CASRAGGPLYNEQFF.

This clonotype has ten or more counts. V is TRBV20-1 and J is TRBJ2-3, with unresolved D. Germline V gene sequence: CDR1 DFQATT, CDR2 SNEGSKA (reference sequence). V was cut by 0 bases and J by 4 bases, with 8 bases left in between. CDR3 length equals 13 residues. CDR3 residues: CSARDQGPDTQYF. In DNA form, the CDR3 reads TGCAGTGCTAGAGACCAAGGCCCAGATACGCAGTATTTT.

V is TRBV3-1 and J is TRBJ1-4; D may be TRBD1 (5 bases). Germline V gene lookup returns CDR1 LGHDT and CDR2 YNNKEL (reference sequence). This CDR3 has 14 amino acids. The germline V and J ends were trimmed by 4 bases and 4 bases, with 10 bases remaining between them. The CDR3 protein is CASSRRGGNEKLFF. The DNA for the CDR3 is TGTGCCAGCAGCCGAAGGGGCGGTAATGAAAAACTGTTTTTT.

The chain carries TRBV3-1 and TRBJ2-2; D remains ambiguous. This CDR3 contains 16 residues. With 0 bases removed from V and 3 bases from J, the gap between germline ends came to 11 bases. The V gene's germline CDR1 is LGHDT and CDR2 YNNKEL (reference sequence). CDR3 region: CASSQDSGFYTGELFF. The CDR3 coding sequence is TGTGCCAGCAGCCAAGACTCCGGGTTCTACACCGGGGAGCTGTTTTTT.

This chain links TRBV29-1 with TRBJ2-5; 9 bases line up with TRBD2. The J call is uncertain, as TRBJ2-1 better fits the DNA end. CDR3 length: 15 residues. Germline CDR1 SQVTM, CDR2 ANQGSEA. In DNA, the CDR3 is TGCAGCGTTGTGGTCGGACTAGCGATAGTCAATGAGCAGTTCTTC. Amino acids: CSVVVGLAIVNEQFF.

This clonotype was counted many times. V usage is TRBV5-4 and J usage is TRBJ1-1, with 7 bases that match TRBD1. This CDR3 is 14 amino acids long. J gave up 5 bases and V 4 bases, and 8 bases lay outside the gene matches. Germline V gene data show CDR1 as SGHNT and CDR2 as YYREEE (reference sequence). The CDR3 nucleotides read TGTGCCAGCAGCCCGGGGACAGCAGGGACTGAAGCTTTCTTT. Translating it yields CASSPGTAGTEAFF.

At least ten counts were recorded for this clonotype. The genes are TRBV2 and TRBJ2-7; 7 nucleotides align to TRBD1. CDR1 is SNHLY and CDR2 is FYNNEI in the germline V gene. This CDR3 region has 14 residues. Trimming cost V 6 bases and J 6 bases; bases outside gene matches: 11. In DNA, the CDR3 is TGTGCCAGCAGGGACACCGGGACAGAAGTCGAGCAGTACTTC. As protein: CASRDTGTEVEQYF.

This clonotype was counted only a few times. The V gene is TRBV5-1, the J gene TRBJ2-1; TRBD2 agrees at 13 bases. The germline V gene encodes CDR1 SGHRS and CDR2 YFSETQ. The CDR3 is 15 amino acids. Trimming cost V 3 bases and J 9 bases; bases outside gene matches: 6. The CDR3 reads CASSSILAGGCEQFF. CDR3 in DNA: TGCGCCAGCAGCTCCATACTAGCGGGAGGGTGTGAGCAGTTCTTC.

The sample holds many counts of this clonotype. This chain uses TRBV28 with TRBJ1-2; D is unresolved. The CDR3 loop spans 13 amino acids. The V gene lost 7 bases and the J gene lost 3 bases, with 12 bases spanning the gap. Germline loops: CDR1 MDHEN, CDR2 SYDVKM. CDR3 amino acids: CASTRDGHYGYTF. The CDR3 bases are TGTGCCAGCACCCGCGACGGCCACTATGGCTACACCTTC.

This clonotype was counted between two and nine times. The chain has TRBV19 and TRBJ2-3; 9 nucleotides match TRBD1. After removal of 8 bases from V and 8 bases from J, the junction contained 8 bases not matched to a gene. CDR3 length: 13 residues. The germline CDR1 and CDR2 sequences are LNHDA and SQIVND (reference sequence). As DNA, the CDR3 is TGTGCCAGTTTGGGACAGGGTCCAGGTACGCAGTATTTT. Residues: CASLGQGPGTQYF.

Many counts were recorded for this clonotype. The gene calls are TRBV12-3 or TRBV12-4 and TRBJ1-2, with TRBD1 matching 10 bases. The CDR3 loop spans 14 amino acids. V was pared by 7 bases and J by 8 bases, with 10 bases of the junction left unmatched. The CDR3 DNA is TGTGCCAGCACACTAGCCGGGACAGGGGCGGGCTACACCTTC. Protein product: CASTLAGTGAGYTF.

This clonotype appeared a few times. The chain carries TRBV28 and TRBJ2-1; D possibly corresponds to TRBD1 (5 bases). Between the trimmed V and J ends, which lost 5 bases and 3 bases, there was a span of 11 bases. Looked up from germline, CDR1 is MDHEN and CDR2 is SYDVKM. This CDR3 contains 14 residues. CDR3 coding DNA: TGTGCCAGCAGTCCAGGGATATACTACAATGAGCAGTTCTTC. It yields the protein CASSPGIYYNEQFF.

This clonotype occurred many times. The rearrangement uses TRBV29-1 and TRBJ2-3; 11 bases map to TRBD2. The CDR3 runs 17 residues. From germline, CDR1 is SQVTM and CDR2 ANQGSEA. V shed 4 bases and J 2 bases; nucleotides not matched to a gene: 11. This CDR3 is CSVALAGGTAVTDTQYF. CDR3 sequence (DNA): TGCAGCGTTGCCCTAGCGGGAGGAACGGCCGTCACAGATACGCAGTATTTT.

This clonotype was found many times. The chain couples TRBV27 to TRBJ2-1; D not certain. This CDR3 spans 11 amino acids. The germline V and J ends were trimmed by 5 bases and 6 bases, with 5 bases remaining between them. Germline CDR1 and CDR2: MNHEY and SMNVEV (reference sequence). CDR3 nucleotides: TGTGCCAGCAGTACGAGCAATGAGCAGTTCTTC. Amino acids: CASSTSNEQFF.

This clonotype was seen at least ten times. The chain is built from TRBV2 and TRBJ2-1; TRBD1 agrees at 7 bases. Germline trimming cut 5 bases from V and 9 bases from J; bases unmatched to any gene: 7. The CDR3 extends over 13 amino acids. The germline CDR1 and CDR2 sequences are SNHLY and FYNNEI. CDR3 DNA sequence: TGTGCCAGCAGTCCACAGGGGCAGAGTGAGCAGTTCTTC. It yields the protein CASSPQGQSEQFF.

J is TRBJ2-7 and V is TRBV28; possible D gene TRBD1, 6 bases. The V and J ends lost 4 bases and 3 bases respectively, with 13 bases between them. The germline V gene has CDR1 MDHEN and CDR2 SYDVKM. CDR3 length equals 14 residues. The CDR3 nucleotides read TGTGCCAGCAGTTCCGGACAGCCCAACTACGAGCAGTACTTC. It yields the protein CASSSGQPNYEQYF.

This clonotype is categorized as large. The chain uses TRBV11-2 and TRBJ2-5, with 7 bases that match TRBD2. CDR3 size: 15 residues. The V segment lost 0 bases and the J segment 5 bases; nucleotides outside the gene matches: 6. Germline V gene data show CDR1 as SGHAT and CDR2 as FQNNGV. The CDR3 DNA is TGTGCCAGCAGCTTAGATCAGGCTAGCGGTGAGACCCAGTACTTC. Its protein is CASSLDQASGETQYF.

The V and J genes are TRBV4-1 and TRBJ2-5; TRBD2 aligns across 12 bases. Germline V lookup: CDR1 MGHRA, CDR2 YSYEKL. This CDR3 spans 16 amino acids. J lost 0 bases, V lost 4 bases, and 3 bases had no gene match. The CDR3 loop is CASSRGLAGNQETQYF. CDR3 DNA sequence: TGCGCCAGCAGCCGAGGACTAGCGGGGAACCAAGAGACCCAGTACTTC.

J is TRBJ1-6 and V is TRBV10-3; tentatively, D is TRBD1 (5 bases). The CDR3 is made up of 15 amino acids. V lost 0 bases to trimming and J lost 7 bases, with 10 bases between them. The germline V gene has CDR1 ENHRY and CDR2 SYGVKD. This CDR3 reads CAISESGGANSPLHF. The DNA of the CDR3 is TGTGCCATCAGTGAGTCCGGAGGGGCCAATTCACCCCTCCACTTT.

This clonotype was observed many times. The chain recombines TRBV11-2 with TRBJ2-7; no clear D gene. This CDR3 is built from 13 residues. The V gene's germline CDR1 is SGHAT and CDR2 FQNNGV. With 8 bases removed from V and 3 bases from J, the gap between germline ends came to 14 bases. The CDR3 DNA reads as TGTGCCAGCTGCCCCGGACCGAACTACGAGCAGTACTTC. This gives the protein CASCPGPNYEQYF.

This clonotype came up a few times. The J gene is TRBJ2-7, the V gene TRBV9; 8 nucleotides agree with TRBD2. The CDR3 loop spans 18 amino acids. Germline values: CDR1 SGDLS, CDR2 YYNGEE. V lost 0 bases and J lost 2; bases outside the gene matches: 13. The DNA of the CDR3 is TGTGCCAGCAGCGTAGGTGCTAGCGGGCGAGACCTGACCTACGAGCAGTACTTC. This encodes CASSVGASGRDLTYEQYF. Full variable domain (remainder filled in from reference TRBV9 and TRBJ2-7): DSGVTQTPKHLITATGQRVTLRCSPRSGDLSVYWYQQSLDQGLQFLIQYYNGEERAKGNILERFSAQQFPDLHSELNLSSLELGDSALYFCASSVGASGRDLTYEQYFGPGTRLTVT.

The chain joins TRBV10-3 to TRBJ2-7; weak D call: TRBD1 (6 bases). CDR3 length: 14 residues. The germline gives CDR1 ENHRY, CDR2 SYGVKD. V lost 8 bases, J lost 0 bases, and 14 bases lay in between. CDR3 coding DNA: TGTGCCATCTATCTAGGGACACCCTCCTACGAGCAGTACTTC. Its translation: CAIYLGTPSYEQYF.

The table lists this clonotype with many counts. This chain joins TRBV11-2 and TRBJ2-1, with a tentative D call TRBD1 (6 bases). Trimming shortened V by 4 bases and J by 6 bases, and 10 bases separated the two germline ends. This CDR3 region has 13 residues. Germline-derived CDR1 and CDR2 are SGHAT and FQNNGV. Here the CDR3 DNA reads TGTGCCAGCAGCTCCAGGGGTATCAATGAGCAGTTCTTC. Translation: CASSSRGINEQFF. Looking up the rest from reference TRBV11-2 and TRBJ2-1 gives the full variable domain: EAGVAQSPRYKIIEKRQSVAFWCNPISGHATLYWYQQILGQGPKLLIQFQNNGVVDDSQLPKDRFSAERLKGVDSTLKIQPAKLEDSAVYLCASSSRGINEQFFGPGTRLTVL.

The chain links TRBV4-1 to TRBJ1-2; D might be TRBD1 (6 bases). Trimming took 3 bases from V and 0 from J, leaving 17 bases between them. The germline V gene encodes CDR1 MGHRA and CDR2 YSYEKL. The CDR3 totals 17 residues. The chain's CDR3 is CASSHLPGAGANYGYTF. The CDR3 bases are TGCGCCAGCAGCCACCTCCCAGGCGCAGGGGCTAACTATGGCTACACCTTC.

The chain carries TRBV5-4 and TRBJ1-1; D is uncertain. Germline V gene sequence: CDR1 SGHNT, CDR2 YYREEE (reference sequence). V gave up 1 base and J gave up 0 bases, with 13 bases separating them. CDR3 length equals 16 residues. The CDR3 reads CASSLKYSQLNTEAFF. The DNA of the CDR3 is TGTGCCAGCAGCTTGAAGTACAGCCAATTGAACACTGAAGCTTTCTTT.

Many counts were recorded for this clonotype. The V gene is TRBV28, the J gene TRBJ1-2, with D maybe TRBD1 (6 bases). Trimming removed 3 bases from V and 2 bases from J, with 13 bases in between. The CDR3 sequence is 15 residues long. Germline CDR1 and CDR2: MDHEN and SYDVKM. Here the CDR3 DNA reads TGTGCCAGCAGTTTCCCACAGGGTGGCAACTATGGCTACACCTTC. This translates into CASSFPQGGNYGYTF.

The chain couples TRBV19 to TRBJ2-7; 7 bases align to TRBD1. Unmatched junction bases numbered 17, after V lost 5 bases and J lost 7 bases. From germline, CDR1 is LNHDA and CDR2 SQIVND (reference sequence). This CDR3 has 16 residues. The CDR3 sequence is CASSVDSTGNLDEQYF. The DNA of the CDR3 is TGTGCCAGTAGTGTCGACTCGACAGGGAACCTGGATGAGCAGTACTTC.

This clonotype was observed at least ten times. CDR3 in DNA: TGTGCCGGGGGACTAGGAAAAGAGACCCAGTACTTC. Its translation is CAGGLGKETQYF. J is TRBJ2-5 and V is TRBV2; TRBD2 matches at 8 bases. Germline-derived CDR1 and CDR2 are SNHLY and FYNNEI. The trim removed 11 bases at V and 3 bases at J, leaving 5 bases unmatched. The length of the CDR3 is 12 residues.

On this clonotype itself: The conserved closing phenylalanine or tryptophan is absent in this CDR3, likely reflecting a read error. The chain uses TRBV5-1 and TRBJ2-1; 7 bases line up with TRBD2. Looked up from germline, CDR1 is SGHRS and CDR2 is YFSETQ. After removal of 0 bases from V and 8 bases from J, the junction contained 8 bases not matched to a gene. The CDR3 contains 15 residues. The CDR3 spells CASSLGDYQRDEQFL. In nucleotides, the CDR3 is TGCGCCAGCAGCTTGGGGGACTACCAGCGGGATGAGCAGTTCCTC.

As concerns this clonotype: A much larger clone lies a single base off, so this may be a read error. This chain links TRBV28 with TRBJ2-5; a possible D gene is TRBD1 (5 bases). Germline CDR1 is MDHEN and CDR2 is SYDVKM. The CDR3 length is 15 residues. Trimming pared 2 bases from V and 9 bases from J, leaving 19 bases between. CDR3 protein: CASSLGAGLREAQYF. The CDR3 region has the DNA TGTGCCAGCAGTTTAGGGGCAGGCCTTCGTGAGGCCCAGTACTTC.

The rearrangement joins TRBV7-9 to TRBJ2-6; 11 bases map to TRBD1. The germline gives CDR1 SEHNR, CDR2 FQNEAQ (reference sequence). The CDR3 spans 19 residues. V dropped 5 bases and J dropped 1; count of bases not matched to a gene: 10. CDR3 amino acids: CASSPGQGAGRSGANVLTF. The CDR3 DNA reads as TGTGCCAGCAGCCCAGGACAGGGGGCGGGCCGATCTGGGGCCAACGTCCTGACTTTC.